Listed here are 11 T cell receptor beta chains from one sample, sequenced in a study of blood T cell repertoires in COVID-19. Clones were read by immunoSEQ multiplex PCR, and TCRdb kept only the in-frame ones, dropping some. The table records some 140,000 clones, about 70% of them present only once. The specimen was peripheral blood. The receptors here all came from a man older than 75 with acute or convalescent COVID-19.

The chain combines TRBV10-1 with TRBJ1-2, with 7 positions matching TRBD1. This CDR3 has 14 residues. Germline loops: CDR1 WNHNN, CDR2 SYGVQD (reference sequence). V was clipped by 4 bases and J by 5 bases; unmatched bases: 7. The CDR3: CASSGSGTDYGYTF. In nucleotides, the CDR3 is TGCGCCAGCAGTGGATCCGGGACAGATTATGGCTACACCTTC.

This rearrangement joins TRBV28 to TRBJ2-5; D possibly corresponds to TRBD1 (6 bases). This CDR3 has 15 amino acids. The germline V and J ends were trimmed by 4 bases and 6 bases, with 18 bases remaining between them. Germline V gene data show CDR1 as MDHEN and CDR2 as SYDVKM. The CDR3 reads CASSWPQGWEKTQYF. The CDR3 DNA reads TGTGCCAGCAGTTGGCCACAGGGATGGGAAAAGACCCAGTACTTC.

The CDR3 nucleotides are TGTGCCAGCAGTGATGGCTGGGGGCGGTACGAGCAGTACTTC. Translation gives CASSDGWGRYEQYF. The chain combines TRBV2 with TRBJ2-7; possibly TRBD1 for D (6 bases). CDR3 size: 14 residues. Germline CDR1 reads SNHLY; CDR2 reads FYNNEI. Trimming took off 3 bases at V and 4 bases at J, with 13 bases between the two ends.

V is TRBV10-3 and J is TRBJ2-1; no clear D. The CDR3 totals 13 residues. Germline V CDR1 and CDR2: ENHRY, SYGVKD. Trimming removed 0 bases at V and 8 bases at J, with 8 bases between. The CDR3 sequence is CAISESSIDEQFF. The CDR3 DNA follows: TGTGCCATCAGTGAGTCGAGTATTGATGAGCAGTTCTTC.

This clone was found once. The gene calls are TRBV28 and TRBJ1-5; tentatively, D is TRBD1 (5 bases). The CDR3 sequence is 14 residues long. The germline V gene encodes CDR1 MDHEN and CDR2 SYDVKM. V was clipped by 9 bases and J by 0 bases, with 12 bases between them. CDR3 in DNA: TGTGCCAGTAGAAGGGGTAGTAGCAATCAGCCCCAGCATTTT. Amino acids: CASRRGSSNQPQHF.

The chain has TRBV10-3 and TRBJ1-4; no definite D call. Germline V gene data show CDR1 as ENHRY and CDR2 as SYGVKD. The ends were cut back, 2 bases at V and 5 bases at J, with 9 bases in the middle. The CDR3 loop spans 14 amino acids. Written as DNA, the CDR3 is TGTGCCATCAGTGAGACAGATCTCAATGAAAAACTGTTTTTT. Its translation is CAISETDLNEKLFF.

The chain couples TRBV28 to TRBJ1-3, with 8 bases that match TRBD1. The CDR3 loop spans 14 amino acids. Trimming cost V 4 bases and J 6 bases; bases outside gene matches: 5. Germline CDR1 reads MDHEN; CDR2 reads SYDVKM. Here the CDR3 reads CASSSQDRANTIYF. The CDR3 region has the DNA TGTGCCAGCAGTTCTCAGGACAGGGCAAACACCATATATTTT. Full variable domain (rest looked up from reference TRBV28 and TRBJ1-3): DVKVTQSSRYLVKRTGEKVFLECVQDMDHENMFWYRQDPGLGLRLIYFSYDVKMKEKGDIPEGYSVSREKKERFSLILESASTNQTSMYLCASSSQDRANTIYFGEGSWLTVV.

This chain connects TRBV2 to TRBJ2-3; 12 bases agree with TRBD2. Per the germline V gene, CDR1 is SNHLY and CDR2 is FYNNEI. V lost 11 bases to trimming and J lost 2 bases; unmatched junction nucleotides: 5. The CDR3 is 14 amino acids. CDR3 amino acids: CAGLAGSFTDTQYF. The DNA for the CDR3 is TGTGCCGGACTAGCGGGGTCCTTCACAGATACGCAGTATTTT.

J is TRBJ2-3 and V is TRBV28; TRBD2 is a possible D gene (6 bases). Between the trimmed V and J ends, which lost 6 bases and 14 bases, there was a span of 27 bases. CDR3 length: 15 amino acids. Germline CDR1 and CDR2: MDHEN and SYDVKM. This CDR3 reads CASSQTPGLLLSWYF. The CDR3 nucleotides are TGTGCCAGCAGCCAGACACCGGGACTGCTTCTCTCCTGGTATTTT.

The chain links TRBV27 to TRBJ2-7, with 7 bases identical to TRBD1. In germline, CDR1 is MNHEY, CDR2 SMNVEV (reference sequence). The CDR3 is 15 residues long. J lost 3 bases, V lost 5 bases, and 10 bases had no gene match. The CDR3 spells CASSPFRDSFYEQYF. The CDR3 DNA reads TGTGCCAGCAGTCCATTCCGGGACAGCTTCTACGAGCAGTACTTC.

J is TRBJ2-7 and V is TRBV7-2; D gene unclear. Germline V gene lookup returns CDR1 SGHTA and CDR2 FQGNSA. The V end lost 0 bases, the J end lost 4 bases, and 10 bases lay between the germline ends. This CDR3 is 14 amino acids long. In nucleotides, the CDR3 is TGTGCCAGCAGCTTAGCCGGTCGTGCATACGAGCAGTACTTC. It encodes CASSLAGRAYEQYF. The complete variable domain, with remaining parts taken from reference TRBV7-2 and TRBJ2-7, reads GAGVSQSPSNKVTEKGKDVELRCDPISGHTALYWYRQSLGQGLEFLIYFQGNSAPDKSGLPSDRFSAERTGGSVSTLTIQRTQQEDSAVYLCASSLAGRAYEQYFGPGTRLTVT.